This T cell receptor (beta chain) was sequenced in a study of T cells in Graves' hyperthyroidism and ophthalmopathy. Broader study findings: Blood shared most expanded thyroid clonotypes above 0.001.

Lactation, pregnancy, other autoimmune disease or uncontrolled infection led to exclusion of patients. Trimming left V 0 bases short and J 2 bases short, with 8 bases between. The CDR3 is made up of 14 amino acids. The germline V gene encodes CDR1 LGHNA and CDR2 YNFKEQ. Amplification yielded TCR beta CDR3 regions, with RNA transcripts as the source. Initially, a first-round RT-PCR of the TCR CDR3 employed the HTBI primer set. One entry per CDR3 protein results from TCRdb running MiXCR on the multiplex PCR reads. The sample consists of hundreds of thousands of distinct CDR3 sequences, over 20% of them appearing once. This clonotype was detected many times. Its antigen is undetermined.

The sequencing sample was made of blood. This chain links TRBV4-2 with TRBJ2-7; D not resolved. The TCR sequence derives from a middle-aged woman with Graves' ophthalmopathy. The CDR3 reads CASSQESGTYEQYF. The CDR3 DNA reads as TGTGCCAGCAGCCAAGAAAGTGGTACCTACGAGCAGTACTTC.